The subject of this entry is one TCR beta chain. The antigen is undetermined. The data belong to a study of cytomegalovirus exposure and HLA in healthy donors. About the study: Early released data had approximately 86 million unique TCRs, all coming from HLA-typed donors. Study-level findings and limits: The classifier reportedly diagnosed cytomegalovirus status with high sensitivity and specificity. An analysis that was carried out later associated 15,000 to 20,000 TCR beta sequences with HLA alleles at 0.05 false discovery rate. Many donors shared some public TCRs, even though most TCR sequences were rare.

It was with 60 Vbeta and 13 Jbeta primers that the PCR ran. The table came from immunoSEQ multiplex PCR; TCRdb's copy has only in-frame clones and leaves some out. The table shows some 200,000 clones, with 70% to 80% occurring only once. CDR1 and CDR2 (germline): SGHVS, FNYEAQ. The CDR3 covers 15 residues. V lost 5 bases to trimming and J lost 3 bases; unmatched junction nucleotides: 7. This chain joins TRBV7-6 and TRBJ2-5; 9 bases match TRBD2. The sequence was collected from a woman in her twenties or thirties in good health and CMV-seropositive. Sequencing was performed on PBMCs. In DNA, the CDR3 is TGTGCCAGCAGCGTTAGCGGGAGCAGAGAAGAGACCCAGTACTTC. Translating gives CASSVSGSREETQYF.